Shown below are 16 T cell receptor beta chains from a single sample sequenced in a study of T cell responses to AZD1222 COVID-19 vaccine. Clones were read by immunoSEQ multiplex PCR, and TCRdb kept only the in-frame ones, dropping some. In the table there are roughly 120,000 clones, approximately 86% of which are singletons. The sample here was peripheral blood, taken on day 0 of AZD1222 vaccination. These receptors were taken from an adult in good health.

Points on this clone: One junction end disagrees with the germline gene, perhaps due to a read error. V and J are TRBV18 and TRBJ2-6; the match to TRBD1 covers 10 bases. The CDR3 runs 17 residues. The germline V gene has CDR1 KGHSH and CDR2 LQKENI. CDR3 DNA sequence: TGTGCCAGCACACCGGACAGGGGGAGGTCTGGGGCCAACGTCCTGACTTTC. Translation gives CASTPDRGRSGANVLTF.

This clone has just a few counts. The CDR3 bases are TGTGCCAGCAGCTACCGGGACCTGAACACCGGGGAGCTGTTTTTT. This translates into CASSYRDLNTGELFF. V is TRBV11-3 and J is TRBJ2-2; D may be TRBD1 or TRBD2 (5 bases each). The V and J ends lost 4 bases and 1 base respectively, with 10 bases between them. This CDR3 has 15 amino acids. CDR1 is SGHNT and CDR2 is YENEEA in the germline V gene. The full variable domain, with the rest looked up from reference TRBV11-3 and TRBJ2-2, is EAGVVQSPRYKIIEKKQPVAFWCNPISGHNTLYWYLQNLGQGPELLIRYENEEAVDDSQLPKDRFSAERLKGVDSTLKIQPAELGDSAVYLCASSYRDLNTGELFFGEGSRLTVL.

The rearrangement links TRBV3-1 (or the pseudogene TRBV3-2) to TRBJ2-2; D unclear. Germline V gene data show CDR1 as LGHDT and CDR2 as YNNKEL (reference sequence). The CDR3 extends over 12 amino acids. The V gene lost 6 bases and the J gene lost 6 bases, with 8 bases spanning the gap. The CDR3 loop reads CASRLFPGELFF. The DNA of the CDR3 is TGTGCCAGCAGACTCTTCCCCGGGGAGCTGTTTTTT.

This sequence joins TRBV18 and TRBJ1-2; tentatively, D is TRBD1 (5 bases). The germline V gene has CDR1 KGHSH and CDR2 LQKENI. CDR3 length: 14 amino acids. V lost 2 bases and J lost 6, with 13 bases in between. CDR3 bases: TGTGCCAGCTCACCAATTATCGGGGGGGATGGCTACACCTTC. It encodes CASSPIIGGDGYTF.

This clone was seen a few times. The chain employs TRBV4-1 and TRBJ1-2; no definite D call. Trimming removed 1 base from V and 8 bases from J, with 20 bases in between. The CDR3 sequence is 16 residues long. Germline CDR1 and CDR2: MGHRA and YSYEKL. Here the CDR3 reads CASSQALGVGYLGYTF. DNA for the CDR3: TGCGCCAGCAGCCAAGCATTAGGTGTAGGGTATCTCGGCTACACCTTC.

The chain recombines TRBV30 with TRBJ2-7; D gene uncertain. Germline lookup yields CDR1 GTSNPN and CDR2 SVGIG (reference sequence). The V and J ends lost 1 base and 2 bases respectively, with 9 bases between them. This CDR3 is 13 amino acids long. CDR3 in amino acids: CAWSGGLAYEQYF. CDR3 in DNA: TGTGCCTGGAGTGGAGGCCTAGCCTACGAGCAGTACTTC.

The chain recombines TRBV28 with TRBJ1-5; D is unresolved. The germline CDR1 and CDR2 sequences are MDHEN and SYDVKM. V gave up 8 bases and J gave up 8 bases, with 13 bases separating them. This CDR3 has 12 amino acids. The CDR3 loop reads CASFSLGEPQHF. CDR3 sequence (DNA): TGTGCCAGCTTCTCTCTCGGCGAGCCCCAGCATTTT.

The chain combines TRBV10-3 with TRBJ2-3; 12 bases map to TRBD1. V was pared by 5 bases and J by 3 bases, with 3 bases of the junction left unmatched. The CDR3 is 15 residues long. CDR1 and CDR2 from the germline V gene are ENHRY and SYGVKD. The CDR3 DNA reads TGTGCCATCAGTCAGGGACAGGGGGCGACAGATACGCAGTATTTT. It is translated as CAISQGQGATDTQYF.

The chain couples TRBV5-1 to TRBJ1-2; 7 nucleotides match TRBD1. The trim removed 5 bases at V and 6 bases at J, leaving 10 bases unmatched. The CDR3 is 14 amino acids. Germline assignment: CDR1 SGHRS and CDR2 YFSETQ. CDR3 loop: CASSYKGATDGYTF. As DNA, the CDR3 is TGCGCCAGCAGTTATAAGGGGGCGACTGATGGCTACACCTTC.

The J gene is TRBJ2-4, the V gene TRBV9, with 8 bases identical to TRBD1. The germline V gene has CDR1 SGDLS and CDR2 YYNGEE. The CDR3 is 14 amino acids. V was pared by 1 base and J by 8 bases, with 5 bases of the junction left unmatched. CDR3 bases: TGTGCCAGCAGCGTAACAGGGGGTAAGGACATTCAGTACTTC. This translates into CASSVTGGKDIQYF.

Only one count was recorded for this clone. The chain links TRBV4-2 to TRBJ1-3; D unclear. The V gene's germline CDR1 is LGHNA and CDR2 YNFKEQ. V was pared by 6 bases and J by 0 bases, with 15 bases between. This CDR3 comprises 16 residues. The CDR3 sequence is CASRPGLRDSGNTIYF. For the CDR3, the DNA is TGTGCCAGCAGGCCGGGCCTCCGGGACTCTGGAAACACCATATATTTT.

V and J are TRBV7-2 and TRBJ1-5, with unresolved D. Germline CDR1 and CDR2: SGHTA and FQGNSA. Trimming pared 5 bases from V and 4 bases from J, leaving 9 bases between. CDR3 length: 13 residues. CDR3 nucleotides: TGTGCCAGCAGCCCGAGGCAGAATCAGCCCCAGCATTTT. It is translated as CASSPRQNQPQHF.

The V call is TRBV10-3, the J call TRBJ2-7; D remains ambiguous. Trimming took 3 bases from V and 0 from J, leaving 3 bases between them. The CDR3 totals 12 residues. Germline V CDR1 and CDR2: ENHRY, SYGVKD. The CDR3 bases are TGTGCCATCAGTGATTACTCCTACGAGCAGTACTTC. It specifies CAISDYSYEQYF.

V is TRBV7-8 and J is TRBJ1-3, with D unclear. Trimming pared 4 bases from V and 4 bases from J, leaving 14 bases between. Looked up from germline, CDR1 is SGHVS and CDR2 is FQNEAQ. The CDR3 runs to 15 residues. This CDR3 reads CASSSSPAGGNTIYF. For the CDR3, the DNA is TGTGCCAGCAGCTCCAGCCCCGCGGGGGGAAACACCATATATTTT. Drawing the rest from reference TRBV7-8 and TRBJ1-3, the complete variable domain is GAGVSQSPRYKVAKRGQDVALRCDPISGHVSLFWYQQALGQGPEFLTYFQNEAQLDKSGLPSDRFFAERPEGSVSTLKIQRTQQEDSAVYLCASSSSPAGGNTIYFGEGSWLTVV.

The CDR3 DNA reads as TGCAGCGTGCAAACCGGGATACTCTACGAGCAGTACTTC. Protein product: CSVQTGILYEQYF. The chain couples TRBV29-1 to TRBJ2-7; D might be TRBD2 (5 bases). Trimming pared 6 bases from V and 3 bases from J, leaving 15 bases between. CDR1 is SQVTM, CDR2 ANQGSEA, per germline. CDR3 size: 13 residues.

In this sample, this clone turned up once. The chain recombines TRBV28 with TRBJ2-2; D gene unclear. V was shortened by 6 bases and J by 5 bases, with 13 bases between the two germline ends. The CDR3 is made up of 14 amino acids. CDR1 is MDHEN, CDR2 SYDVKM, per germline. CDR3 protein: CASRNPQSTGELFF. The CDR3 DNA sequence: TGTGCCAGCAGAAACCCCCAATCGACCGGGGAGCTGTTTTTT.